Listed below are T cell receptor beta chains from one sample, sequenced in a study of T-cell reconstitution after alpha-beta-depleted transplantation in children. TCRdb re-called the PCR reads through MiXCR, storing one row per CDR3 protein. The sample includes roughly 200,000 distinct CDR3 sequences, approximately 10% seen only once; the top ten take roughly 30%. Sequencing was performed on PBMCs, taken before TCRalphabeta/CD19-depleted stem cell transplant. All receptors come from a child in the first two years of life with acute myeloid leukemia, due to receive a stem cell transplant. The CDR3 runs from the conserved cysteine through the conserved F or W. D genes are given only for firm matches. Where a row states a size, it is once, few, many or the class of an expanded clone; other rows omit it.

TRBJ1-6 TRBV5-1 many - CASSLVTLQGHSPLHF TGCGCCAGCAGCTTGGTCACGTTGCAGGGGCATTCACCCCTCCACTTT
TRBJ2-7 TRBV7-2 - TRBD1 CASSLGTGYYTPYEQYF TGTGCCAGCAGCTTGGGGACAGGGTACTATACCCCCTACGAGCAGTACTTC
TRBJ2-5 TRBV6-2/TRBV6-3 many - CASSYSQETQYF TGTGCCAGCAGTTACTCTCAAGAGACCCAGTACTTC
TRBJ1-5 TRBV5-5 many TRBD1 CASRTGPLSNQPQHF TGTGCCAGCAGGACAGGGCCCCTAAGCAATCAGCCCCAGCATTTT
TRBJ2-2 TRBV29-1 many - CSAEQGRTGELFF TGCAGCGCGGAGCAGGGAAGAACCGGGGAGCTGTTTTTT
TRBJ2-5 TRBV19 - - CASSRGAVETQYF TGTGCCAGTAGTCGTGGGGCCGTGGAGACCCAGTACTTC
TRBJ1-2 TRBV3-1 many - CASSQRTGTSIVGYTF TGTGCCAGCAGCCAGAGAACCGGGACATCTATAGTCGGCTACACCTTC
TRBJ2-7 TRBV12-3/TRBV12-4 many - CASSGDPRAYEQYF TGTGCCAGCAGCGGGGACCCCCGGGCCTACGAGCAGTACTTC
TRBJ2-5 TRBV10-3 many - CAISVEETQYF TGTGCCATCAGTGTGGAGGAGACCCAGTACTTC
TRBJ1-2 TRBV29-1 - - CSVAGDNYGYTF TGCAGCGTTGCGGGGGATAACTATGGCTACACCTTC
TRBJ1-2 TRBV5-5 - TRBD1 CASSIDPGTGDYGYTF TGTGCCAGCAGCATCGACCCCGGGACAGGGGACTATGGCTACACCTTC
TRBJ2-7 TRBV12-3/TRBV12-4 many - CASSLVTLANEQYF TGTGCCAGCAGTTTAGTTACACTAGCAAACGAGCAGTACTTC
TRBJ2-4 TRBV20-1 many TRBD2 CSAPRTSGRGNIQYF TGCAGTGCTCCACGGACTAGCGGGAGAGGAAACATTCAGTACTTC
TRBJ1-1 TRBV4-1 many - CASSHQNTEAFF TGCGCCAGCAGCCATCAGAACACTGAAGCTTTCTTT
TRBJ2-7 TRBV12-3/TRBV12-4 many - CASSFGPGRYEQYF TGTGCCAGCAGTTTTGGCCCCGGGCGATACGAGCAGTACTTC
TRBJ2-3 TRBV12-3/TRBV12-4 many - CASSPLPVTDTQYF TGTGCCAGCAGTCCCCTGCCGGTCACAGATACGCAGTATTTT
TRBJ1-1 TRBV7-9 many - CASSPGGDGREAFF TGTGCCAGCAGTCCCGGAGGGGACGGCAGAGAAGCTTTCTTT
TRBJ2-1 TRBV28 few - CASSTGTAYNEQFF TGTGCCAGCAGCACTGGGACTGCCTACAATGAGCAGTTCTTC
TRBJ1-5 TRBV7-2 many - CASSATERDQPQHF TGTGCCAGCAGCGCGACAGAGCGTGATCAGCCCCAGCATTTT
TRBJ1-1 TRBV5-1 many - CASRVSLMNTEAFF TGCGCCAGCAGGGTCAGTCTCATGAACACTGAAGCTTTCTTT
TRBJ1-1 TRBV18 many TRBD1 CASSPGTGETEAFF TGTGCCAGCTCTCCGGGGACAGGGGAGACTGAAGCTTTCTTT
TRBJ2-3 TRBV5-8 many TRBD1 CASRRTGSTDTQYF TGTGCCAGCAGGAGGACAGGGAGCACAGATACGCAGTATTTT
TRBJ2-2 TRBV4-2 many - CASSQHDTTGELFF TGTGCCAGCAGTCAACACGATACGACCGGGGAGCTGTTTTTT
TRBJ2-5 TRBV5-1 many - CASSRAAQETQYF TGCGCCAGCAGCCGGGCGGCGCAAGAGACCCAGTACTTC
TRBJ1-5 TRBV3-1 many - CASSQVGRSSNQPQHF TGTGCCAGCAGCCAAGTTGGCAGAAGCTCCAATCAGCCCCAGCATTTT
TRBJ1-2 TRBV2 many - CASKGDPANYGYTF TGTGCCAGCAAAGGGGACCCAGCTAACTATGGCTACACCTTC
TRBJ2-7 TRBV9 many - CASSGQYEQYF TGTGCCAGCAGCGGACAGTACGAGCAGTACTTC
TRBJ1-6 TRBV7-2 many - CASSFSAGDSPLHF TGTGCCAGCAGCTTCTCAGCTGGCGATTCACCCCTCCACTTT
TRBJ2-1 TRBV6-2/TRBV6-3 - TRBD2 CASSYLSATTSGGPSSYNEQFF TGTGCCAGCAGTTACTTATCGGCGACGACTAGCGGGGGGCCGAGCTCCTACAATGAGCAGTTCTTC
TRBJ2-7 TRBV20-1 many TRBD2 CSAYFSGSSYEQYF TGCAGTGCTTATTTTAGCGGGAGTAGCTACGAGCAGTACTTC
TRBJ2-1 TRBV15 - TRBD2 CATSSGTSGGDPYNEQFF TGTGCCACCAGCAGCGGGACTAGCGGGGGGGACCCTTACAATGAGCAGTTCTTC
TRBJ1-2 TRBV10-3 many TRBD1 CAISEENRGGYTF TGTGCCATCAGTGAGGAGAACAGGGGGGGCTACACCTTC
TRBJ1-1 TRBV6-2/TRBV6-3 many - CASSYLATEAFF TGTGCCAGCAGTTATCTGGCGACTGAAGCTTTCTTT
TRBJ1-2 TRBV11-2 many TRBD1 CASRGQSYGYTF TGTGCCAGCAGGGGACAGTCCTATGGCTACACCTTC
TRBJ1-2 TRBV7-2 many - CASSKGYSTFNYGYTF TGTGCCAGCAGCAAGGGGTATTCTACTTTCAACTATGGCTACACCTTC
TRBJ2-1 TRBV5-1 many - CASSLAPPGLNEQFF TGCGCCAGCAGCTTGGCCCCCCCGGGATTAAATGAGCAGTTCTTC
TRBJ2-1 TRBV9 - - CTSSQIEQGNNEQFF TGTACCAGCAGCCAAATAGAACAGGGAAACAATGAGCAGTTCTTC
TRBJ2-4 TRBV6-1 many - CASSFPEGGRNIQYF TGTGCCAGCAGCTTCCCGGAGGGGGGGAGGAACATTCAGTACTTC
TRBJ2-3 TRBV5-1 many TRBD1 CASSWVGTATDTQYF TGCGCCAGCAGCTGGGTAGGGACAGCGACAGATACGCAGTATTTT
TRBJ2-7 TRBV5-1 few TRBD1 CASSSMTGVDEQYF TGCGCCAGCAGTTCCATGACAGGGGTGGACGAGCAGTACTTC
TRBJ2-3 TRBV5-4 many TRBD2 CASSLGLATQYF TGTGCCAGCAGCTTGGGACTAGCTACGCAGTATTTT
TRBJ2-1 TRBV29-1 many - CSVQKPNEQFF TGCAGCGTTCAGAAACCCAATGAGCAGTTCTTC
TRBJ1-2 TRBV6-5 many TRBD1 CASTSRQGPYGYTF TGTGCCAGCACCTCTCGACAGGGACCCTATGGCTACACCTTC